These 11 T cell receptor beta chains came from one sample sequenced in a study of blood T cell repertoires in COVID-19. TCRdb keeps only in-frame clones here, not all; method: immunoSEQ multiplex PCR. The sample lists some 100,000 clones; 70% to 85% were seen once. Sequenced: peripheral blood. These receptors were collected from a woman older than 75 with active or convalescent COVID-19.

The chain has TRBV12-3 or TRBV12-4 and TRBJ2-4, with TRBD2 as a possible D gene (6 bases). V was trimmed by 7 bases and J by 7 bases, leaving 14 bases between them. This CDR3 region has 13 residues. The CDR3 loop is CASKTREHNIQYF. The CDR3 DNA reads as TGTGCCAGCAAAACCCGGGAGCACAACATTCAGTACTTC.

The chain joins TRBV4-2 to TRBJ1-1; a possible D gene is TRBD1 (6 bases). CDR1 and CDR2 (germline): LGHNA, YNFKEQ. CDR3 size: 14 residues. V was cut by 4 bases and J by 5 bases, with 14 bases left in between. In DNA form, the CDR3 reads TGTGCCAGCAGCCCTGGGGGGAGGGGGACTGAAGCTTTCTTT. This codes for CASSPGGRGTEAFF.

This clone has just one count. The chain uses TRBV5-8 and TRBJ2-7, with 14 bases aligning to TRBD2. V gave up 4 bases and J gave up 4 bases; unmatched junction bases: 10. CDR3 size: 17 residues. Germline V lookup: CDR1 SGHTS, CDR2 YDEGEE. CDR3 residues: CASSPTGTSGSFYEQYF. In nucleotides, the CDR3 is TGTGCCAGCAGCCCGACCGGGACTAGCGGGAGTTTTTACGAGCAGTACTTC.

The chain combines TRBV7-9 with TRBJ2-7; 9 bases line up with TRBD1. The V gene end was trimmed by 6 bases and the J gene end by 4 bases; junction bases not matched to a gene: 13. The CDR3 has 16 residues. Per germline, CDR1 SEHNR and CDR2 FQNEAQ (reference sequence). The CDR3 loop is CASSPRPRQGGYEQYF. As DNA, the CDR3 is TGTGCCAGCAGTCCCAGGCCCCGACAGGGGGGATACGAGCAGTACTTC.

The CDR3 nucleotides read TGCAGTGCTAGAGAACAAATTCAGTACTTC. This translates into CSAREQIQYF. The chain couples TRBV20-1 to TRBJ2-4; D unclear. Deletions cut 0 bases from V and 10 bases from J, with 4 bases between. This CDR3 spans 10 amino acids. The germline V gene encodes CDR1 DFQATT and CDR2 SNEGSKA (reference sequence).

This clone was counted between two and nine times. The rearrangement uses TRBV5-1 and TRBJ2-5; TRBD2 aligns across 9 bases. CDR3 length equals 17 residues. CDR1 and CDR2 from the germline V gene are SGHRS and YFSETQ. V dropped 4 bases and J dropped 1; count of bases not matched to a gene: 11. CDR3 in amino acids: CASSPIAGALSQETQYF. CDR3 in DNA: TGCGCCAGCAGCCCAATAGCGGGAGCGCTCTCCCAAGAGACCCAGTACTTC.

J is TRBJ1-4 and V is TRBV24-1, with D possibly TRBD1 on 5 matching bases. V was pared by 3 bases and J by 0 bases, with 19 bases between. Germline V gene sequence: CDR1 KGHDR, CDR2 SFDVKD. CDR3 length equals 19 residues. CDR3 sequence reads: CATSDTPSQGHATNEKLFF. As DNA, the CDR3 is TGTGCCACCAGTGATACCCCGAGCCAGGGCCATGCAACTAATGAAAAACTGTTTTTT.

CDR3 protein: CASSPHKNTGELFF. CDR3 nucleotide sequence: TGTGCCAGCAGTCCCCACAAGAACACCGGGGAGCTGTTTTTT. V is TRBV28 and J is TRBJ2-2; D is ambiguous. Germline CDR1 reads MDHEN; CDR2 reads SYDVKM. V was pared by 5 bases and J by 1 base, with 8 bases between. This CDR3 comprises 14 residues.

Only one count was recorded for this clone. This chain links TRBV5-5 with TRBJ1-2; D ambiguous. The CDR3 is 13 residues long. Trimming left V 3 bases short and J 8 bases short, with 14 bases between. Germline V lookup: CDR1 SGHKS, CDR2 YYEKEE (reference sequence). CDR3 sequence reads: CASSSRDPGGYTF. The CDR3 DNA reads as TGTGCCAGCAGCTCCCGGGATCCGGGGGGCTACACCTTC.

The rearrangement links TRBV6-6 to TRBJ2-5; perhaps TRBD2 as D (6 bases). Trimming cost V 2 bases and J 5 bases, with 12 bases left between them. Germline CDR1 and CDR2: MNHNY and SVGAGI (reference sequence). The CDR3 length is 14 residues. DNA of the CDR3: TGTGCCAGCAGTTACGCGGAGGAGGGGGAGACCCAGTACTTC. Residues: CASSYAEEGETQYF.

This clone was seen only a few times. CDR3 nucleotides: TGTGCCAGCAGCATAAGAGGGACAGCGTACCAAGAGACCCAGTACTTC. Amino acids: CASSIRGTAYQETQYF. The chain employs TRBV5-4 and TRBJ2-5; TRBD1 agrees at 7 bases. The CDR3 runs to 16 residues. CDR1 and CDR2 from the germline V gene are SGHNT and YYREEE (reference sequence). After removal of 4 bases from V and 0 bases from J, the junction contained 9 bases not matched to a gene.